The sample holds one count of the clone carrying this T cell receptor beta chain. The antigen is unknown. The data were taken from a study of shared clonotypes between healthy human individuals. Regarding the study as a whole: Rarefaction analysis demonstrated incomplete sorted-subset sequencing notwithstanding large depth.

CDR3 length equals 13 residues. CDR1 SGHRS and CDR2 YFSETQ come from the germline V gene. Trimming left V 3 bases short and J 4 bases short, with 7 bases between. An approximately 220 ng quantity of DNA, 30,000 to 35,000 T cell genomes, went into the sorted-subset replicate PCRs. The assay was immunoSEQ multiplex PCR, and TCRdb's table has in-frame clones only and misses some. This table has hundreds of thousands of clones, about two thirds appearing once. Sequencing was performed on memory CD4+ T cells sorted from blood. The sample's subset: CD45RA-negative fraction. The source of this sequence is a woman aged 25 to 45 in good health. V gene TRBV5-1 combines with J gene TRBJ2-2; D unclear. The CDR3 reads CASSYGSTGELFF. The CDR3 coding sequence is TGCGCCAGCAGCTACGGTAGCACCGGGGAGCTGTTTTTT.